The 27 T cell receptor beta chains listed next were all sequenced from one sample in a study of molecular identifiers for immune sequencing clone quantification. TCRdb itself ran the PCR reads through MiXCR, one entry per CDR3 protein. The sample lists approximately 54,000 distinct CDR3 sequences, less than 25% occurring once. The sample comprised naive CD8+ T cells from blood, with Jurkat cell RNA spiked in. Subset meaning: FACS-sorted CD8+CD4-CCR7+CD45RA+ naive T cells. These receptors all stem from a human donor in good health. Some libraries in this study had Jurkat cell RNA spiked in.

This clonotype was seen many times. The rearrangement links TRBV27 to TRBJ1-2; D may be TRBD1 (5 bases). The V and J ends lost 1 base and 2 bases respectively, with 17 bases between them. Germline V gives CDR1 MNHEY, CDR2 SMNVEV (reference sequence). CDR3 length: 17 residues. CDR3 region: CASSLWGGLQFNYGYTF. The CDR3 nucleotides read TGTGCCAGCAGTTTATGGGGGGGATTACAATTCAACTATGGCTACACCTTC.

A note on this clonotype: Possible read error: a much larger clone is one base away. The V and J genes are TRBV10-3 and TRBJ2-1; the D gene is possibly TRBD2 (5 bases). CDR1 and CDR2 (germline): ENHRY, SYGVKD. This CDR3 contains 14 residues. The CDR3 DNA reads TGTGCCATCAGTGGGCCTAGCTCCTACGATGAGCAGTTCTTC. The encoded protein is CAISGPSSYDEQFF.

This clonotype has ten or more counts. The chain employs TRBV13 and TRBJ1-5, with 8 bases matching TRBD1. The ends lost 5 bases at V and 4 bases at J; junction bases unmatched: 13. The CDR3 covers 17 residues. Germline CDR1 is PRHDT and CDR2 is FYEKMQ (reference sequence). CDR3 sequence reads: CASSPAWDRLGNQPQHF. The CDR3 DNA sequence: TGTGCCAGCAGCCCCGCTTGGGACAGGCTAGGTAATCAGCCCCAGCATTTT.

This clonotype was observed at least ten times. This chain connects TRBV24-1 to TRBJ2-2; a possible D gene is TRBD1 (8 bases). This CDR3 has 17 amino acids. The germline gives CDR1 KGHDR, CDR2 SFDVKD. The germline V and J ends were trimmed by 2 bases and 0 bases, with 12 bases remaining between them. CDR3 in DNA: TGTGCCACCAGTGATTCTACAGGGGGGGCGAACACCGGGGAGCTGTTTTTT. This gives the protein CATSDSTGGANTGELFF.

This clonotype was counted only a few times. This sequence joins TRBV19 and TRBJ1-6; D is undetermined. CDR3 size: 14 residues. Trimming pared 6 bases from V and 5 bases from J, leaving 11 bases between. Per germline, CDR1 LNHDA and CDR2 SQIVND (reference sequence). CDR3 nucleotide sequence: TGTGCCAGTAGAGAGACACCTGATAATTCACCCCTCCACTTT. Protein product: CASRETPDNSPLHF.

The chain links TRBV9 to TRBJ2-2; no clear D. CDR1 and CDR2 (germline): SGDLS, YYNGEE. The CDR3 spans 13 residues. Trimming stripped 9 bases from V and 5 bases from J, with 14 bases between. This chain's CDR3 is CATRNNATGELFF. Written as DNA, the CDR3 is TGTGCCACCCGGAACAACGCGACCGGGGAGCTGTTTTTT.

The chain is built from TRBV20-1 and TRBJ2-7; perhaps TRBD2 as D (6 bases). Germline V gene data show CDR1 as DFQATT and CDR2 as SNEGSKA (reference sequence). Trimming cost V 5 bases and J 4 bases, with 18 bases left between them. This CDR3 contains 14 residues. This chain's CDR3 is CSAGVPGEGYEQYF. For the CDR3, the DNA is TGCAGTGCTGGTGTGCCGGGAGAAGGTTACGAGCAGTACTTC.

This clonotype was observed many times. The rearrangement joins TRBV6-2 or TRBV6-3 to TRBJ2-1, with 8 bases fitting TRBD1. The CDR3 contains 15 residues. The V segment lost 2 bases and the J segment 1 base; nucleotides outside the gene matches: 1. Germline CDR1 and CDR2: MNHEY and SVGEGT. In nucleotides, the CDR3 is TGTGCCAGCAGTTACGGACAGGGATCCTACAATGAGCAGTTCTTC. Encoded protein: CASSYGQGSYNEQFF.

The gene calls are TRBV14 and TRBJ2-1; D call uncertain. The germline gives CDR1 SGHDN, CDR2 FVKESK. Between the trimmed V and J ends, which lost 0 bases and 0 bases, there was a span of 12 bases. The CDR3 is 17 amino acids. Written as DNA, the CDR3 is TGTGCCAGCAGCCAAGATCCGCAGCTACGCTCCTACAATGAGCAGTTCTTC. As protein: CASSQDPQLRSYNEQFF.

This clonotype was seen repeatedly, ten times or more. The rearrangement uses TRBV4-3 and TRBJ2-7; 10 bases map to TRBD1. The CDR3 runs to 16 residues. CDR1 LGHNA and CDR2 YSLEER come from the germline V gene. With V trimmed by 4 bases and J by 4 bases, 10 bases remained unmatched. The CDR3 here is CASSPSSGDRGYEQYF. Written as DNA, the CDR3 is TGCGCCAGCAGCCCAAGTTCAGGGGACAGGGGTTACGAGCAGTACTTC.

The sample holds one count of this clonotype. Germline is not matched at one junction end, which may reflect a read error. The chain employs TRBV29-1 and TRBJ2-2, with D perhaps matching TRBD2 (5 bases). This CDR3 region has 15 residues. CDR1 SQVTM and CDR2 ANQGSEA come from the germline V gene. Here the CDR3 reads CSVESGIAYSGELVF. Written as DNA, the CDR3 is TGCAGCGTTGAATCAGGTATCGCGTACTCCGGGGAGCTGGTTTTT.

This clonotype was counted a single time. A read error may produce the germline difference seen at one junction end. The V gene is TRBV25-1, the J gene TRBJ2-2, with D tentatively TRBD2 (6 bases). The germline CDR1 and CDR2 sequences are MGHDK and SYGVNS. The CDR3 runs to 12 residues. The CDR3 sequence is CASSSNTGGLFF. CDR3 bases: TGTGCCAGCAGCAGTAACACCGGGGGGCTGTTTTTT.

Remarks on this clonotype: A much larger clone lies a single base off, so this may be a read error. V usage is TRBV12-3 or TRBV12-4 and J usage is TRBJ1-6; 10 bases line up with TRBD1. The CDR3 is made up of 19 amino acids. V was pared by 4 bases and J by 8 bases, with 17 bases of the junction left unmatched. CDR3 coding DNA: TGTGCCAGCAGTTCCATTACGCGGACAGGGGGGACTTATGATTCACCCCTCCACTTT. It codes for CASSSITRTGGTYDSPLHF.

This clonotype has a handful of counts. At one of its ends the junction is not consistent with the germline gene, which may arise from a read error. The chain is built from TRBV7-7 and TRBJ2-1; D perhaps matches TRBD2 (6 bases). Germline values: CDR1 SSHAT, CDR2 FNYEAQ (reference sequence). The CDR3 loop spans 15 amino acids. For the CDR3, the DNA is TGTGCTAGCAGTCTAGGAGGGGCTACCTACAATGAGCAGTTCTTC. Protein: CASSLGGATYNEQFF.

As to this clonotype: A single base separates this from a much larger clone, so it may be a read error. V gene TRBV20-1 combines with J gene TRBJ1-2, with 8 positions matching TRBD1. CDR3 size: 13 residues. The germline CDR1 and CDR2 sequences are DFQATT and SNEGSKA (reference sequence). The CDR3 DNA reads TGCGGTGCTAGGAGACAGGGGTACTATGGCTACACCTTC. Amino acids: CGARRQGYYGYTF.

This clonotype was detected ten times or more. The chain links TRBV27 to TRBJ2-7, with D perhaps TRBD1 or TRBD2 (5 bases each). The CDR3 covers 12 residues. Trimming stripped 6 bases from V and 6 bases from J, with 12 bases between. Germline V lookup: CDR1 MNHEY, CDR2 SMNVEV (reference sequence). CDR3 sequence: CASSPGTLEQYF. CDR3 nucleotide sequence: TGTGCCAGCAGCCCCGGGACGCTCGAGCAGTACTTC.

This clonotype was observed many times. This chain connects TRBV5-1 to TRBJ2-3, with D tentatively TRBD2 (6 bases). Germline V gene data show CDR1 as SGHRS and CDR2 as YFSETQ. There are 17 residues in the CDR3. The V and J ends lost 0 bases and 0 bases respectively, with 14 bases between them. CDR3 DNA: TGCGCCAGCAGCTTGGAGGGCTTGCTAGCGAGCACAGATACGCAGTATTTT. Residues: CASSLEGLLASTDTQYF.

Turning to this clonotype: This CDR3 is missing its conserved last phenylalanine or tryptophan, likely due to a read error. The chain employs TRBV9 and TRBJ2-3, with D possibly matching TRBD2 (6 bases). V dropped 0 bases and J dropped 5 bases, with 10 bases sitting between them. The CDR3 covers 14 residues. Germline values: CDR1 SGDLS, CDR2 YYNGEE. The CDR3 bases are TGTGCCAGCAGCGTAGGGGGAGGAGGAGATACGCAGTATCTT. Protein: CASSVGGGGDTQYL.

This clonotype was observed many times. The chain joins TRBV4-1 to TRBJ2-7; D is perhaps TRBD1 or TRBD2 (5 bases each). V was shortened by 0 bases and J by 6 bases, with 15 bases between the two germline ends. CDR3 size: 15 residues. Germline V gene lookup returns CDR1 MGHRA and CDR2 YSYEKL. The CDR3 DNA follows: TGCGCCAGCAGCCAAGAACCCCCCGGGGCCGGCGAGCAGTACTTC. The encoded protein is CASSQEPPGAGEQYF.

V is TRBV24-1 and J is TRBJ2-3, with 12 bases matching TRBD1. Germline V gene lookup returns CDR1 KGHDR and CDR2 SFDVKD. This CDR3 region has 17 residues. J was trimmed by 0 bases and V by 7 bases; bases with no gene match: 7. CDR3 in DNA: TGTGCCACCAGCCCGGGACAGGGGGCTATAAGCACAGATACGCAGTATTTT. Its protein product is CATSPGQGAISTDTQYF.

This clonotype was picked up many times. The chain employs TRBV19 and TRBJ2-3; a possible D gene is TRBD1 (5 bases). Trimming removed 7 bases from V and 2 bases from J, with 10 bases in between. Per germline, CDR1 LNHDA and CDR2 SQIVND (reference sequence). This CDR3 is built from 13 residues. This CDR3 reads CASTQGYTDTQYF. The DNA of the CDR3 is TGTGCCAGTACTCAGGGCTACACAGATACGCAGTATTTT. Based on the CDR3 plus reference TRBV19 and TRBJ2-3, the full variable domain is DGGITQSPKYLFRKEGQNVTLSCEQNLNHDAMYWYRQDPGQGLRLIYYSQIVNDFQKGDIAEGYSVSREKKESFPLTVTSAQKNPTAFYLCASTQGYTDTQYFGPGTRLTVL.

This clonotype has ten or more counts. This chain joins TRBV6-5 and TRBJ1-1; no definite D call. In germline, CDR1 is MNHEY, CDR2 SVGAGI. The length of the CDR3 is 12 residues. Trimming stripped 8 bases from V and 5 bases from J, with 12 bases between. In DNA, the CDR3 is TGTGCCAGCCATGGGGTTGGGACTGAAGCTTTCTTT. Protein: CASHGVGTEAFF.

The table lists this clonotype with many counts. V gene TRBV7-9 combines with J gene TRBJ2-3; D is perhaps TRBD1 or TRBD2 (5 bases each). The germline CDR1 and CDR2 sequences are SEHNR and FQNEAQ (reference sequence). The V and J ends lost 6 bases and 2 bases respectively, with 12 bases between them. This CDR3 is built from 14 residues. The chain's CDR3 is CASRGDSSTDTQYF. The CDR3 coding sequence is TGTGCCAGCAGGGGGGATAGCTCCACAGATACGCAGTATTTT. The complete variable domain, with remaining parts taken from reference TRBV7-9 and TRBJ2-3, reads DTGVSQNPRHKITKRGQNVTFRCDPISEHNRLYWYRQTLGQGPEFLTYFQNEAQLEKSRLLSDRFSAERPKGSFSTLEIQRTEQGDSAMYLCASRGDSSTDTQYFGPGTRLTVL.

At least ten counts were recorded for this clonotype. The V call is TRBV6-2 or TRBV6-3, the J call TRBJ1-5, with a possible D match to TRBD1 (6 bases). The V end was cut by 5 bases, the J end by 5 bases, with 19 bases between. In germline, CDR1 is MNHEY, CDR2 SVGEGT. The CDR3 extends over 16 amino acids. The CDR3 protein is CASSRSTGHPHQPQHF. In nucleotides, the CDR3 is TGTGCCAGCAGTCGTTCCACGGGACACCCCCATCAGCCCCAGCATTTT.

With regard to this clonotype: Its ends do not fully match the called genes, so a read error is possible. This chain uses TRBV11-2 with TRBJ1-1; D perhaps matches TRBD1 (6 bases). There are 16 residues in the CDR3. Per the germline V gene, CDR1 is SGHAT and CDR2 is FQNNGV. CDR3 amino acids: CASSIDPWTANTEAFF. The CDR3 coding sequence is TGTGCCAGCAGCATAGATCCATGGACAGCTAACACTGAAGCTTTCTTT. The variable domain in full, completed from reference TRBV11-2 and TRBJ1-1, reads EAGVAQSPRYKIIEKRQSVAFWCNPISGHATLYWYQQILGQGPKLLIQFQNNGVVDDSQLPKDRFSAERLKGVDSTLKIQPAKLEDSAVYLCASSIDPWTANTEAFFGQGTRLTVV.

This clonotype showed up many times. The chain has TRBV29-1 and TRBJ1-1; no clear D. Deletions cut 6 bases from V and 7 bases from J, with 9 bases between. The CDR3 is 10 amino acids. Germline loops: CDR1 SQVTM, CDR2 ANQGSEA. The CDR3 DNA reads TGCAGCGTGGCGGAAGTTGAAGCTTTCTTT. Protein sequence: CSVAEVEAFF.

This clonotype was found many times. The chain carries TRBV13 and TRBJ1-1; a possible D gene is TRBD1 (5 bases). This CDR3 has 15 residues. V gave up 0 bases and J gave up 5 bases, with 13 bases separating them. CDR1 is PRHDT, CDR2 FYEKMQ, per germline (reference sequence). CDR3 in amino acids: CASSLGLTVGTEAFF. The DNA of the CDR3 is TGTGCCAGCAGCTTAGGCCTGACAGTAGGAACTGAAGCTTTCTTT.